The 19 T cell receptor gamma chains below come from one sample, sequenced in a study of γδ T cells in repeated Plasmodium falciparum infection. Bulk repertoires came from Vgamma9/Vdelta2+ or Vdelta2-negative gammadelta T cells flow-sorted from PBMC. TCRdb reprocessed the multiplex PCR reads using CATT. The sample lists roughly 13,000 gamma-chain clones; around 1.5% were seen once. Sequencing used gamma-delta T cells from blood. All receptors come from a pool of human donors (malaria-infected and uninfected, not separated).

This clone showed up many times. TCRdb shows a much larger clone's protein in place of this DNA's translation, and the two differ at residue 3, likely through a read error; the protein shown is translated from the DNA. The chain joins TRGV2 to TRGJ1 or TRGJ2. Germline V gene data show CDR1 as EGSNGY and CDR2 as YDSYNSKV. The CDR3 is made up of 13 amino acids. CDR3 residues: CAPWDGPLNKKLF. CDR3 DNA sequence: TGTGCCCCCTGGGACGGGCCCTTAAATAAGAAACTCTTT.

This clone was detected ten times or more. A read error likely explains why the TCRdb protein, taken from a much larger clone, differs from this DNA's translation at residue 4; the protein shown is translated from the DNA. V is TRGV9 and J is TRGJP2. No J gene was available from TCRdb, and it was assigned here by a germline match of the DNA. The CDR3 covers 14 residues. The germline CDR1 and CDR2 sequences are GITISATS and ISYDGTV (reference sequence). CDR3 DNA: TGTGCCTTGCGGGAGGGGAGTAGTGATTGGATCAAGACGTTT. It encodes CALREGSSDWIKTF.

Notes on this clone: This DNA's translation and the protein TCRdb lists, from a much larger clone, do not match at residue 9, likely due to a read error; the protein shown is translated from the DNA. The V gene is given as TRGV9, and no J gene call is available. CDR1 and CDR2 from the germline V gene are GITISATS and ISYDGTV (reference sequence). The CDR3 is 11 amino acids. Here the CDR3 reads CALWEVQQRLF. The CDR3 DNA follows: TGTGCCTTGTGGGAGGTGCAGCAGAGACTCTTT.

This clone was detected many times. A far larger clone is a single base away, which makes a read error likely. The sample carries other DNA sequences with the same CDR3. The chain has TRGV9 and TRGJ1 or TRGJ2. The CDR3 covers 9 residues. Germline V gene data show CDR1 as GITISATS and CDR2 as ISYDGTV (reference sequence). The CDR3: CALWEGKLF. For the CDR3, the DNA is TGCGCCTTGTGGGAAGGGAAACTCTTT.

Of note for this clone: The protein in TCRdb stems from a much larger clone and differs at residue 7 from this DNA's translation, likely a read error; here the protein is translated from the DNA. J gene calling gave no result, while the V gene is TRGV3. Germline loops: CDR1 VTNTFY, CDR2 YDVSTARD (reference sequence). The CDR3 has 9 amino acids. The DNA of the CDR3 is TGTGCCACCGGTTATAAGAGACTCTTT. Its translation: CATGYKRLF.

In this sample, this clone turned up a few times. This is likely an artifact of a read error, given a far larger clone one base away. Other DNA sequences within the sample encode an identical CDR3. The chain combines TRGV9 with TRGJP. Trimming at V came to 2 bases and at J to 10 bases, leaving 8 bases not matched to a gene. The germline gives CDR1 GITISATS, CDR2 ISYDGTV (reference sequence). This CDR3 is 16 amino acids long. The CDR3 sequence: CALWEAIGLGKKIKVF. In DNA, the CDR3 is TGTGCCTTGTGGGAGGCAATTGGATTGGGCAAAAAAATCAAGGTATTT.

In its sample, this clone was seen many times. The amino acid sequence in TCRdb belongs to a much larger clone and departs from this DNA's translation at residue 3, likely a sequencing read error; the sequence shown is translated from the DNA. The chain combines TRGV9 with TRGJP. Germline V gene data show CDR1 as GITISATS and CDR2 as ISYDGTV (reference sequence). This CDR3 has 18 residues. CDR3 nucleotides: TGTGCCTCGTGGGAGGTGTCCCCTCAAGAGTTGGGCAAAAAAATCAAGGTATTT. Residues: CASWEVSPQELGKKIKVF.

This clone occurred many times. TCRdb assigns this DNA the protein of a much larger clone, which departs from its translation at residue 3; this likely reflects a read error, and the protein shown comes from translating the DNA. The chain carries TRGV4 and TRGJ1 or TRGJ2. Looked up from germline, CDR1 is EGSTGY and CDR2 is YDSYTSSV. The CDR3 sequence is 11 residues long. Here the CDR3 reads CAAWDDKKKLF. CDR3 nucleotides: TGTGCCGCCTGGGATGACAAAAAGAAACTCTTT.

This clone came up a few times. The protein given by TCRdb reflects a much larger clone and differs at residue 4 from this DNA's translation, likely from a read error; the protein shown is the DNA's translation. Other DNA sequences from this sample encode an identical CDR3 as well. The chain couples TRGV4 to TRGJ1 or TRGJ2. The J gene, not given by TCRdb, was assigned here from a germline match of the nucleotide sequence. This CDR3 is 15 amino acids long. Germline CDR1 EGSTGY, CDR2 YDSYTSSV. In DNA, the CDR3 is TGTGCCACCAGGGATGGCACCCCCTGTACCTATAAGAAACTCTTT. Translating gives CATRDGTPCTYKKLF.

This clone is labeled as medium-sized. The sample has other DNA sequences that encode this CDR3 too. The chain is built from TRGV3 and TRGJ1 or TRGJ2. V gave up 6 bases and J gave up 2 bases; unmatched junction bases: 4. Germline CDR1 VTNTFY, CDR2 YDVSTARD (reference sequence). The CDR3 runs to 12 residues. The CDR3 nucleotides are TGTGCCACCTGGTTCCATTATTATAAGAAACTCTTT. Translating gives CATWFHYYKKLF.

Concerning this clone: The amino acid sequence in TCRdb belongs to a much larger clone and departs from this DNA's translation at residue 25, likely a sequencing read error; the sequence shown is translated from the DNA. The J gene is uncalled and the V gene is TRGV9. CDR3 length equals 29 residues. Germline loops: CDR1 GITISATS, CDR2 ISYDGTV (reference sequence). The CDR3 spells CALWEVQKVGLAVEQHWLSQVSIGKIQHF. DNA for the CDR3: TGTGCCTTGTGGGAGGTGCAGAAGGTGGGATTGGCAGTGGAACAACACTGGTTGTCACAGGTAAGTATCGGAAAAATACAACATTTC.

This clone was seen repeatedly, ten times or more. Translating this DNA gives a protein that differs at residue 9 from the TCRdb one, which belongs to a much larger clone; a read error is likely, and the protein shown is this translation. The genes are TRGV9 and TRGJP. The J gene, not given by TCRdb, was assigned here from a germline match of the nucleotide sequence. Germline V gene data show CDR1 as GITISATS and CDR2 as ISYDGTV (reference sequence). V was pared by 0 bases and J by 9 bases, with 8 bases of the junction left unmatched. The CDR3 loop spans 17 amino acids. The CDR3 reads CALWEVKPGLGKKIKVF. In DNA form, the CDR3 reads TGTGCCTTGTGGGAGGTGAAGCCAGGGTTGGGCAAAAAAATCAAGGTATTT.

Comments on this clone: A much larger clone lies a single base off, so this may be a read error. The chain combines TRGV2 with TRGJ1 or TRGJ2. Germline lookup yields CDR1 EGSNGY and CDR2 YDSYNSKV. The CDR3 length is 15 residues. The CDR3 loop is CATWDVLSNHYKKLF. DNA of the CDR3: TGTGCCACCTGGGACGTACTCTCGAATCATTATAAGAAACTCTTT.

This clone was seen only a few times. This DNA translates differently at residue 9 from the TCRdb protein, which is that of a much larger clone; a read error is likely, and the protein shown is the DNA's own translation. This chain uses TRGV9 with TRGJ1 or TRGJ2. Here the J gene came from matching the DNA to germline, since TCRdb omits it. This CDR3 comprises 12 residues. The junction had 9 bases not matched to a gene; V was cut back by 1 base and J by 12 bases. Germline loops: CDR1 GITISATS, CDR2 ISYDGTV (reference sequence). The CDR3 DNA sequence: TGTGCCTTGTGGGAGGTCTTTAATAGGAAACTCTTT. This encodes CALWEVFNRKLF.

This clone was recorded many times. This DNA translates differently at residue 13 from the TCRdb protein, which is that of a much larger clone; a read error is likely, and the protein shown is the DNA's own translation. The same CDR3 is also encoded by other DNA sequences in this sample. The genes are TRGV9 and TRGJP. Here the J gene came from matching the DNA to germline, since TCRdb omits it. The CDR3 loop spans 16 amino acids. Germline values: CDR1 GITISATS, CDR2 ISYDGTV (reference sequence). The CDR3 DNA reads as TGTGCCTTGTGGGAGGTTACGGAGTTGGGCAAAAAAAGCAAGGTATTT. This gives the protein CALWEVTELGKKSKVF.

For this clone: TCRdb shows a much larger clone's protein in place of this DNA's translation, and the two differ at residue 6, likely through a read error; the protein shown is translated from the DNA. This chain connects TRGV9 to TRGJP. The J gene, left out of TCRdb, was set here by checking the DNA against germline. The junction had 11 bases not matched to a gene; V was cut back by 3 bases and J by 3 bases. Germline V gene sequence: CDR1 GITISATS, CDR2 ISYDGTV (reference sequence). CDR3 length: 19 amino acids. Here the CDR3 DNA reads TGTGCCTTGTGGGAGAAAACAAACCAGCAAGAGTTGGGCAAAAAAATCAAGGTATTT. Its translation is CALWEKTNQQELGKKIKVF.

This clone was seen only a few times. This likely reflects a read error, since a far larger clone is one base away. The V gene is listed as TRGV4; no J gene was called. The CDR3 totals 12 residues. Germline loops: CDR1 EGSTGY, CDR2 YDSYTSSV. The CDR3 is CATWDGHGIKTF. DNA for the CDR3: TGTGCCACCTGGGATGGGCACGGGATCAAGACGTTC.

This clone was seen a handful of times. This likely came from a read error, as a far larger clone is one base away. The same CDR3 arises from other DNA sequences in this sample as well. V usage is TRGV9 and J usage is TRGJ1 or TRGJ2. TCRdb carries no J gene annotation; the J gene was assigned here by matching the DNA with germline. J lost 7 bases, V lost 5 bases, and 8 bases had no gene match. The CDR3 spans 12 residues. The germline V gene has CDR1 GITISATS and CDR2 ISYDGTV (reference sequence). The CDR3 loop reads CALWANRYKKLF. CDR3 nucleotide sequence: TGTGCCTTGTGGGCCAACAGATATAAGAAACTCTTT.

By share of the sample, this clone is medium-sized (0.01 to 0.1%). Only one base separates this from a far larger clonotype, so it likely reflects a read error. Other DNA variants within this sample encode the same CDR3. This chain uses TRGV9 with TRGJP. CDR3 length: 16 residues. V shed 0 bases, J shed 7 bases, and the junction held 3 bases outside the gene matches. Germline V gives CDR1 GITISATS, CDR2 ISYDGTV (reference sequence). The CDR3 reads CALWEVHELGKKIKVF. CDR3 DNA sequence: TGTGCCTTGTGGGAGGTGCATGAGTTGGGCAAAAAAATCAAGGTATTT.